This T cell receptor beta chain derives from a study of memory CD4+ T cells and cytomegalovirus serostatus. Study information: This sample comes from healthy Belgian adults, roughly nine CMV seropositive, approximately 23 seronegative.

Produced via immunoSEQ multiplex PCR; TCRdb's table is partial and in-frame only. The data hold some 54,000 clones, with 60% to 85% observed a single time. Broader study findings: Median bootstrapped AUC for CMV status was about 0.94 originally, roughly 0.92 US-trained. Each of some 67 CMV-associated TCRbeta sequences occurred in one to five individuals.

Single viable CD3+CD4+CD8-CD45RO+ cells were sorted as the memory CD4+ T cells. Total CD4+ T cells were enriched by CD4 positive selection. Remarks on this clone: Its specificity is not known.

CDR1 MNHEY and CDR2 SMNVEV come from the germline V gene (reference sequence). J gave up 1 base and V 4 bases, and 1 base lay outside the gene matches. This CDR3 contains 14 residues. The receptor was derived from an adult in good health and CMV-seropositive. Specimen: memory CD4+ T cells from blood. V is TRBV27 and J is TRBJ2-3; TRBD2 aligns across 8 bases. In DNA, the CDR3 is TGTGCCAGCAGTTCGGGACTAGGCACAGATACGCAGTATTTT. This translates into CASSSGLGTDTQYF.